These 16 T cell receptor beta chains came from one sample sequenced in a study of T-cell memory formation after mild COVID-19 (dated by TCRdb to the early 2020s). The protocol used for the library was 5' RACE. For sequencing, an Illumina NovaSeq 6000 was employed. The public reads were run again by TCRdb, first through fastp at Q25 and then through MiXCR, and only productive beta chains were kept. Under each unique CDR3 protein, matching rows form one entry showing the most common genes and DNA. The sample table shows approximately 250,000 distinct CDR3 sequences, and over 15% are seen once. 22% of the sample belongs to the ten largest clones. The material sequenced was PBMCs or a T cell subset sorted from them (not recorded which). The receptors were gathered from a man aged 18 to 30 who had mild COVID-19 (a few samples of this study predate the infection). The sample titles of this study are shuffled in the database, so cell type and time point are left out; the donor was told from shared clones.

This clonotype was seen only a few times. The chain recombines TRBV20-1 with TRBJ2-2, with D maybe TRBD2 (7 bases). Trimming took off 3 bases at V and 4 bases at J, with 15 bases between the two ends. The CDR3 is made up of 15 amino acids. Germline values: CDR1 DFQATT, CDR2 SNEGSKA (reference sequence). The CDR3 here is CSASPRGGGTGELFF. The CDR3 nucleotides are TGCAGTGCTAGCCCCAGGGGAGGGGGCACCGGGGAGCTGTTTTTT.

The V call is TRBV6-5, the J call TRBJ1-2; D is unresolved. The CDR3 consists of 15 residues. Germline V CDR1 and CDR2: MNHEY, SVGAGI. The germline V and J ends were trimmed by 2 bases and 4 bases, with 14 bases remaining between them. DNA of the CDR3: TGTGCCAGCAGTTACGGTTCTCAGGATTCCTATGGCTACACCTTC. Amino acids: CASSYGSQDSYGYTF.

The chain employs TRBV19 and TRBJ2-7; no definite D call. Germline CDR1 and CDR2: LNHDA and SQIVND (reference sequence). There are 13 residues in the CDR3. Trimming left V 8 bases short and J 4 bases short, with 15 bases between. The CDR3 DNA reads TGTGCCAGTCGGCCCCCGGGTAATTACGAGCAGTACTTC. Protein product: CASRPPGNYEQYF.

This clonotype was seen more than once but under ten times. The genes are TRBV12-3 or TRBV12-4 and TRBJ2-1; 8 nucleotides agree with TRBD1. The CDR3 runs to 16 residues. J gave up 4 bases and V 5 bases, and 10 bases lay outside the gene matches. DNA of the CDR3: TGTGCCAGCAGTCCGCAGGGGGCAGTGGGGTACAATGAGCAGTTCTTC. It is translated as CASSPQGAVGYNEQFF.

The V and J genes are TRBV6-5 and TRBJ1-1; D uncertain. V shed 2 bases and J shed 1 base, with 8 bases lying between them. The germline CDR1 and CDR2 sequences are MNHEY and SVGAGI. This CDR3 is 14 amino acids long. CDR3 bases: TGTGCCAGCAGTTACCCAGGACCGAACACTGAAGCTTTCTTT. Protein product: CASSYPGPNTEAFF.

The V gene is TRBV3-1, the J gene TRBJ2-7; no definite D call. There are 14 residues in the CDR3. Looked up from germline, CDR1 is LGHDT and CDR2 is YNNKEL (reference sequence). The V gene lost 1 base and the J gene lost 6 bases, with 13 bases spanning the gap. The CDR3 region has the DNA TGTGCCAGCAGCCAAGGTCCGGGTTGGGGCGAGCAGTACGTC. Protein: CASSQGPGWGEQYV.

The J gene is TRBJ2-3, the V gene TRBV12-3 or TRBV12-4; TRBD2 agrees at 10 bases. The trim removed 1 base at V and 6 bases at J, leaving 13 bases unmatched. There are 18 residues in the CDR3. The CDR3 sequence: CASSLGVAGGDFSDTQYF. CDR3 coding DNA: TGTGCCAGCAGTTTAGGGGTAGCGGGGGGAGATTTCAGCGATACGCAGTATTTT.

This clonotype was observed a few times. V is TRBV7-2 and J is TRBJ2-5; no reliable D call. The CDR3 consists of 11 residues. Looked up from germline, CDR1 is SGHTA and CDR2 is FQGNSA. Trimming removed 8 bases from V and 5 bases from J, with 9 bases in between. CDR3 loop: CASSRRETQYF. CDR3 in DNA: TGTGCCAGCTCGCGGCGGGAGACCCAGTACTTC. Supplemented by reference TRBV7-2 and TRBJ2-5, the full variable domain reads GAGVSQSPSNKVTEKGKDVELRCDPISGHTALYWYRQSLGQGLEFLIYFQGNSAPDKSGLPSDRFSAERTGGSVSTLTIQRTQQEDSAVYLCASSRRETQYFGPGTRLLVL.

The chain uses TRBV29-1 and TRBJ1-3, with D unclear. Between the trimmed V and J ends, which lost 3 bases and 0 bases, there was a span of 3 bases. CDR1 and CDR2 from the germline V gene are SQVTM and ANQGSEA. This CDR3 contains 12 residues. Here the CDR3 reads CSVENSGNTIYF. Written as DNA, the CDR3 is TGCAGCGTTGAGAACTCTGGAAACACCATATATTTT. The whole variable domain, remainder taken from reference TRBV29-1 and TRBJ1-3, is SAVISQKPSRDICQRGTSLTIQCQVDSQVTMMFWYRQQPGQSLTLIATANQGSEATYESGFVIDKFPISRPNLTFSTLTVSNMSPEDSSIYLCSVENSGNTIYFGEGSWLTVV.

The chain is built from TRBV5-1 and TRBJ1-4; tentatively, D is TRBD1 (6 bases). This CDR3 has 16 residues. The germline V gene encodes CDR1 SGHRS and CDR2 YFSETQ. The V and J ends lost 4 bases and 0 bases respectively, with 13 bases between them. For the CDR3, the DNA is TGCGCCAGCAGCCCTGACAGGATCGCAACTAATGAAAAACTGTTTTTT. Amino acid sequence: CASSPDRIATNEKLFF. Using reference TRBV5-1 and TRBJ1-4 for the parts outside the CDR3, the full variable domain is KAGVTQTPRYLIKTRGQQVTLSCSPISGHRSVSWYQQTPGQGLQFLFEYFSETQRNKGNFPGRFSGRQFSNSRSEMNVSTLELGDSALYLCASSPDRIATNEKLFFGSGTQLSVL.

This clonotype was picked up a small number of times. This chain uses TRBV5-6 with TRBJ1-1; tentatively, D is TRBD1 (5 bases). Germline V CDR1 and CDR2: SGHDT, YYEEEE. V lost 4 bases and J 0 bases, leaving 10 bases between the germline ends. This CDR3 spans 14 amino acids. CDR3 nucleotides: TGTGCCAGCAGCCCATTGACAGTGAACACTGAAGCTTTCTTT. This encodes CASSPLTVNTEAFF.

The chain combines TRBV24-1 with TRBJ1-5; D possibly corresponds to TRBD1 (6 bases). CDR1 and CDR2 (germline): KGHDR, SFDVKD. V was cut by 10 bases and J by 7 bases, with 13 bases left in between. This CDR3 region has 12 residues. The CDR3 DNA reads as TGTGCCACATCCGTTGGGGGCCAGCCCCAGCATTTT. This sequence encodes CATSVGGQPQHF.

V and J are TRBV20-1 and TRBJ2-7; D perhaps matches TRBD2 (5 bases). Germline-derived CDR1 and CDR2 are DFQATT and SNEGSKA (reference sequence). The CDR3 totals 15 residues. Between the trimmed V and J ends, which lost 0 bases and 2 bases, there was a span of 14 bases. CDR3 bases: TGCAGTGCTAGAGAGAGTGGCGGGCCAACCTACGAGCAGTACTTC. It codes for CSARESGGPTYEQYF.

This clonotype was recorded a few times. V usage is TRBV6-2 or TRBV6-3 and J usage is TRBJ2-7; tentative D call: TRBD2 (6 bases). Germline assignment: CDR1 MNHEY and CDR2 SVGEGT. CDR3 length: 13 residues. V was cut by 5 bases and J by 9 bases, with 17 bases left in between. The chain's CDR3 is CASSRIGGLGQYV. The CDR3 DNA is TGTGCCAGCAGTCGCATCGGAGGGCTTGGGCAGTACGTC.

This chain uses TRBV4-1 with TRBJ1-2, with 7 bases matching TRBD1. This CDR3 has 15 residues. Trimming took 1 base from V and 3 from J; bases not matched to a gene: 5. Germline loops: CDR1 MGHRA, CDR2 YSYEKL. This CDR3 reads CASSQVGQGDYGYTF. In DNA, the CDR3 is TGCGCCAGCAGCCAAGTAGGCCAGGGGGACTATGGCTACACCTTC.

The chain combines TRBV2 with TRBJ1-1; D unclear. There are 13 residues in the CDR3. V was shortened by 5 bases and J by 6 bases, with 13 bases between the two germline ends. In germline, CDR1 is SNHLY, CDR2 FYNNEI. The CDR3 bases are TGTGCCAGCAGTCCGGCCCGGATGGCTGAAGCTTTCTTT. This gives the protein CASSPARMAEAFF.